The rows below give T cell receptor beta chains drawn from one sample of a study of CD8+CD57+ T cells in acquired aplastic anemia. TCRdb processed the reads anew with MiXCR; each CDR3 protein has one entry. The data hold roughly 160,000 distinct CDR3 sequences, with 40% to 55% observed a single time. Sample: sorted CD4+, CD8+, or CD8+CD57+ T cells (not recorded which) from PBMCs. The receptor source for this set is a human donor with aplastic anemia. Both conserved end residues are part of each CDR3. Fields, in order: D gene, clone size, V gene, J gene, CDR3 DNA, CDR3 protein. D genes are given only for firm matches. Some rows mark clone size as missing; the rest say once, few, many or name a class of expanded clone.

>-|few|TRBV18|TRBJ1-1
TGTGCCAGCTCACCCACCGGTACGGGCAACACTGAAGCTTTCTTT
CASSPTGTGNTEAFF
>TRBD1|few|TRBV15|TRBJ2-7
TGTGCCACCAGCAGAGATCAGGGGGTCTACGAGCAGTACTTC
CATSRDQGVYEQYF
>-|many|TRBV15|TRBJ1-2
TGTGCCACCAGCGAGGCGAACGGAGGCTACACCTTC
CATSEANGGYTF
>TRBD2|many|TRBV19|TRBJ2-1
TGTGCCAGTAGTCCGACTAGCGGCTCCTACAATGAGCAGTTCTTC
CASSPTSGSYNEQFF
>-|many|TRBV7-6|TRBJ2-1
TGTGCCAGCAGCCACGGTGGGGTCACCTACAATGAGCAGTTCTTC
CASSHGGVTYNEQFF
>-|many|TRBV5-6|TRBJ1-1
TGTGCCAGCAGCTTGTCCTCAGCCCTAAACACTGAAGCTTTCTTT
CASSLSSALNTEAFF
>-|-|TRBV29-1|TRBJ1-1
TGCAGCGTTGGACAGCTCAACACTGAAGCTTTCTTT
CSVGQLNTEAFF
>-|-|TRBV5-1|TRBJ2-2
TGCGCCAGCAGCCTTCGACAGGACACCGGGGAGCTGTTTTTT
CASSLRQDTGELFF
>-|-|TRBV24-1|TRBJ1-1
TGTGCCACCAGTGATCCAAGGTTGGAAGACACTGAAGCTTTCTTT
CATSDPRLEDTEAFF
>-|-|TRBV10-3|TRBJ1-5
TGTGCCATCAGTGAGTTTTCGTCTAACAATCAGCCCCAGCATTTT
CAISEFSSNNQPQHF
>-|few|TRBV20-1|TRBJ2-5
TGCAGTGCTAGTTTCGCAGGGAAGCAAGAGACCCAGTACTTC
CSASFAGKQETQYF
>-|many|TRBV28|TRBJ1-6
TGTGCCAGCAGTTCCCGGATATCCCTCCACTTT
CASSSRISLHF
>-|many|TRBV30|TRBJ2-5
TGTGCCTGGAAGACGGATTGGAAGACCCAGTACTTC
CAWKTDWKTQYF
>-|many|TRBV6-5|TRBJ1-1
TGTGCCAGCAGTTACGAGGGTTTCACTGAAGCTTTCTTT
CASSYEGFTEAFF
>-|many|TRBV11-2|TRBJ1-2
TGTGCCAGCAGCCAGACGGGGGCAGGCTATGGCTACACCTTC
CASSQTGAGYGYTF
>-|-|TRBV2|TRBJ1-1
TGTGCCAGCAGAGGCCCTCCGTCGAACACTGAAGCTTTCTTT
CASRGPPSNTEAFF
>-|many|TRBV29-1|TRBJ2-3
TGCAGCGTTGAAGTGGCGGCGAGCACAGATACGCAGTATTTT
CSVEVAASTDTQYF
>-|many|TRBV19|TRBJ2-3
TGTGCCAGTAGCCCGGGTCCCAGCACAGATACGCAGTATTTT
CASSPGPSTDTQYF
>-|many|TRBV6-5|TRBJ1-1
TGTGCCAGCAGTTACCAGGTGAACACTGAAGCTTTCTTT
CASSYQVNTEAFF
>-|many|TRBV12-5|TRBJ2-7
TGTGCTAGTGGTTTGCTCACTAGCACCCGTGACTTC
CASGLLTSTRDF
>-|many|TRBV5-4|TRBJ2-7
TGTGCCAGCAGCTTGGCAAAGGGTCCAGGGATCGAGCAGTACTTC
CASSLAKGPGIEQYF
>TRBD2|many|TRBV5-4|TRBJ2-1
TGTGCCAGCAGCTCTCAGCGGGGCAGAGAGCATGAGCAGTTCTTC
CASSSQRGREHEQFF
>-|-|TRBV10-3|TRBJ2-6
TGTGCCATCAGTGGATCGACATCCCTCGGGGCCAACGTCCTGACTTTC
CAISGSTSLGANVLTF
>TRBD1|many|TRBV3-1|TRBJ2-7
TGTGCCAGCAGCCAAGGGACAGGGGCGCAGCAGTACTTC
CASSQGTGAQQYF
>-|-|TRBV12-3/TRBV12-4|TRBJ1-1
TGTGCCAGCAGTTCAAGGGGCAGAGCTGAAGCTTTCTTT
CASSSRGRAEAFF
>TRBD2|-|TRBV9|TRBJ2-1
TGTGCCAGCAGCCACAGCGGGGGTGTGGGCAATGGGCAGTTCTTC
CASSHSGGVGNGQFF
>TRBD2|-|TRBV29-1|TRBJ2-3
TGCAGCCTAGGGACTAGCGGAGGCACAGATACGCAGTATTTT
CSLGTSGGTDTQYF
>TRBD1|-|TRBV20-1|TRBJ2-7
TGCAGTGCTAGGCCCGGGACAGGGATGGACTACGAGCAGTACTTC
CSARPGTGMDYEQYF
>-|many|TRBV20-1|TRBJ1-5
TGCAGTGCTAGCTGGGAACCCAATCAGCCCCAGCATTTT
CSASWEPNQPQHF
>-|-|TRBV9|TRBJ2-1
TGTGCCAGCAGCGTAGGGCACAATGAGCAGTTCTTC
CASSVGHNEQFF
>-|-|TRBV15|TRBJ1-2
TGTGCCACCAGCAGAGAGGGAAGCAGGGAGGCCGGCTACACCTTC
CATSREGSREAGYTF
>-|many|TRBV4-2|TRBJ1-2
TGTGCCAGCAGCCAAGAAGTATTGGCTAACTATGGCTACACCTTC
CASSQEVLANYGYTF
>-|-|TRBV2|TRBJ1-2
TGTGCCAGCAGACGCGTTGATGGCTACACCTTC
CASRRVDGYTF
>TRBD2|many|TRBV15|TRBJ2-1
TGTGCCACCAGCCTAGGACTAGCGGGAGGTTCGAGCTCCTACAATGAGCAGTTCTTC
CATSLGLAGGSSSYNEQFF
>-|many|TRBV12-3/TRBV12-4|TRBJ1-3
TGTGCCAGCAGTTCGTGGAGATCTGGAAACACCATATATTTT
CASSSWRSGNTIYF
>TRBD2|many|TRBV9|TRBJ2-1
TGTGCCAGCAGCGCCGCTAGCGGGAGCTACAATGAGCAGTTCTTC
CASSAASGSYNEQFF
>-|-|TRBV2|TRBJ2-2
TGTGCCAGCAGGGCCCCTAGTCCGACAGGGGAGCTGTTTTTT
CASRAPSPTGELFF
>TRBD1|many|TRBV7-6|TRBJ2-5
TGTGCCAGCAGCTTAGGGAGTACAGGGGCCCAAGAGACCCAGTACTTC
CASSLGSTGAQETQYF
>-|many|TRBV5-5|TRBJ1-2
TGTGCCAGCAGCCGCCTCGACAGAGACTATGGCTACACCTTC
CASSRLDRDYGYTF
>TRBD1|few|TRBV6-5|TRBJ2-1
TGTGCCAGCAGCCCCACAGGGGGCGAAAACAATGAGCAGTTCTTC
CASSPTGGENNEQFF
>TRBD1|-|TRBV20-1|TRBJ2-3
TGCAGTGCTTTCAGGGGGCTGACAGATACGCAGTATTTT
CSAFRGLTDTQYF
>-|-|TRBV24-1|TRBJ2-7
TGTGCCACCAGTGTAGGGGTGATAGTTGAGCAGTACTTC
CATSVGVIVEQYF
>-|-|TRBV10-3|TRBJ2-3
TGTGCCATCAGCGTCGGGACGGCAGATACGCAGTATTTT
CAISVGTADTQYF